This is a list of T cell receptor beta chains from one sample in a study of shared clonotypes between healthy human individuals. Data came from immunoSEQ multiplex PCR; TCRdb stores just in-frame clones and leaves some out. The table shows roughly 2 million clones, with over 85% occurring only once. Sample: naive CD8+ T cells sorted from blood. The origin of the receptors is a man between 18 and 35 years old in good health. The CDR3 runs from the conserved cysteine through the conserved F or W. Each record gives: V gene, J gene, CDR3 protein.

V: TRBV6-6; J: TRBJ2-7; CDR3: CASSYSTGLAYEQYF
V: TRBV7-9; J: TRBJ2-7; CDR3: CASSAGTASYEQYF
V: TRBV27; J: TRBJ2-1; CDR3: CASSPKVHNEQFF
V: TRBV29-1; J: TRBJ2-3; CDR3: CSVGASSDTQYF
V: TRBV9; J: TRBJ2-4; CDR3: CASSVEPGLAAVAKNIQYF
V: TRBV5-1; J: TRBJ2-7; CDR3: CASSLGTGGPDEQYF
V: TRBV7-9; J: TRBJ1-1; CDR3: CASSLAGQGVTEAFF
V: TRBV23-1; J: TRBJ2-2; CDR3: CASSQVWVRTPGRGLFF
V: TRBV10-1; J: TRBJ1-6; CDR3: CASSESSAGRNSPLHF
V: TRBV28; J: TRBJ2-7; CDR3: CASSLGGSTYEQYF
V: TRBV30; J: TRBJ2-7; CDR3: CAWSVEAGWGEQYF
V: TRBV18; J: TRBJ2-7; CDR3: CASSPAGYEQYF
V: TRBV2; J: TRBJ2-3; CDR3: CASSDSTTSTDTQYF
V: TRBV11-2; J: TRBJ1-4; CDR3: CASSITGKEKLFF
V: TRBV4-3; J: TRBJ2-3; CDR3: CASSQDFLAESDTQYF
V: TRBV12-5; J: TRBJ1-4; CDR3: CASGPPDEKLFF
V: TRBV6-1; J: TRBJ1-2; CDR3: CASSDQFGQGAQGYTF
V: TRBV4-1; J: TRBJ1-4; CDR3: CASSQDRAGESEKLFF
V: TRBV4-3; J: TRBJ2-5; CDR3: CASSQGGNLYQETQYF
V: TRBV4-1; J: TRBJ1-1; CDR3: CASSQDGRAFF
V: TRBV19; J: TRBJ2-7; CDR3: CASSMGTGDYEQYF
V: TRBV11-2; J: TRBJ2-3; CDR3: CASSPGTASTDTQYF
V: TRBV27; J: TRBJ2-1; CDR3: CASSPVMPQGLGNEQFF
V: TRBV5-6; J: TRBJ2-7; CDR3: CASSFASQYEQYF
V: TRBV6-5; J: TRBJ1-4; CDR3: CASSYSTGDNEKLFF
V: TRBV13; J: TRBJ2-7; CDR3: CASSLRGTGSSYEQYF
V: TRBV7-7; J: TRBJ2-7; CDR3: CASSLAGEGEQYF
V: TRBV28; J: TRBJ1-2; CDR3: CASSLQSYGYTF
V: TRBV27; J: TRBJ2-2; CDR3: CASTALGLTLNTGELFF
V: TRBV10-1; J: TRBJ2-3; CDR3: CASSESFGTSGSSTDTQYF
V: TRBV14; J: TRBJ2-3; CDR3: CASSQDGAGDSDTQYF
V: TRBV9; J: TRBJ2-7; CDR3: CASSKTNYEQYF
V: TRBV5-6; J: TRBJ2-1; CDR3: CASSPLDLGQFF
V: TRBV7-9; J: TRBJ1-6; CDR3: CASSLYRDTRSSYNSPLHF
V: TRBV6-5; J: TRBJ2-2; CDR3: CASSRLSGVGGELFF
V: TRBV27; J: TRBJ2-7; CDR3: CASRDRAHYEQYF
V: TRBV4-1; J: TRBJ1-4; CDR3: CASSQDTSLGEKLFF
V: TRBV4-1; J: TRBJ2-1; CDR3: CASSPGAGGYPNEQFF